The 9 T cell receptor beta chains in this list originate from one sample, sequenced in a study of CD8 T cells in Susac syndrome. After extraction with the RNeasy kit, 0.5 to 1 ug of the RNA was reverse transcribed using random hexamers. Each CDR3 protein is one row after TCRdb ran MiXCR on the immunoSEQ multiplex PCR reads. The sample records more than 250,000 distinct CDR3 sequences, around 92% being singletons. The sequenced sample consisted of CD4+ T cells from PBMCs. All receptors derive from a human donor with multiple sclerosis.

The gene calls are TRBV3-1 and TRBJ1-1; tentatively, D is TRBD1 (6 bases). V dropped 0 bases and J dropped 0 bases, with 8 bases sitting between them. The CDR3 is made up of 15 amino acids. CDR1 and CDR2 from the germline V gene are LGHDT and YNNKEL (reference sequence). Here the CDR3 DNA reads TGTGCCAGCAGCCAAGAGACAGGCATGAACACTGAAGCTTTCTTT. It translates to CASSQETGMNTEAFF.

This clonotype showed up just once. The rearrangement links TRBV10-3 to TRBJ2-7; 10 bases align to TRBD2. Losses at the gene ends were 8 bases for V and 1 base for J; bases not matched to a gene: 5. This CDR3 comprises 14 residues. Germline-derived CDR1 and CDR2 are ENHRY and SYGVKD. CDR3 amino acids: CAIRISGGSYEQYF. CDR3 in DNA: TGTGCCATCCGCATTAGCGGGGGGTCCTACGAGCAGTACTTC.

The rearrangement links TRBV6-6 to TRBJ1-2; weak D call: TRBD1 (5 bases). The CDR3 covers 14 residues. Germline CDR1 is MNHNY and CDR2 is SVGAGI (reference sequence). V was cut by 8 bases and J by 4 bases, with 17 bases left in between. The DNA for the CDR3 is TGTGCCAGCGTCTCCGACAGTCCTTTCTATGGCTACACCTTC. Encoded protein: CASVSDSPFYGYTF.

This clonotype appeared once. V and J are TRBV4-3 and TRBJ1-2; unclear D gene. V gave up 0 bases and J gave up 2 bases, with 13 bases separating them. CDR1 is LGHNA and CDR2 is YSLEER in the germline V gene. This CDR3 has 16 residues. In DNA, the CDR3 is TGCGCCAGCAGCCAAGAACCAGCGGTGCCAAACTATGGCTACACCTTC. Amino acid sequence: CASSQEPAVPNYGYTF.

The rearrangement links TRBV5-1 to TRBJ2-2, with 13 bases lining up with TRBD2. V shed 7 bases and J 7 bases; nucleotides not matched to a gene: 7. The length of the CDR3 is 15 residues. Germline-derived CDR1 and CDR2 are SGHRS and YFSETQ. The DNA for the CDR3 is TGCGCCAGCCGGACTAGCGGGAGATGGGACGGGGAGCTGTTTTTT. This encodes CASRTSGRWDGELFF.

J is TRBJ2-6 and V is TRBV5-1; possibly TRBD1 for D (6 bases). V dropped 4 bases and J dropped 4 bases, with 18 bases sitting between them. Germline V gene data show CDR1 as SGHRS and CDR2 as YFSETQ. This CDR3 has 17 amino acids. The CDR3 sequence: CASSPLLQGSGANVLTF. CDR3 nucleotides: TGCGCCAGCAGCCCCCTCCTACAGGGATCCGGGGCCAACGTCCTGACTTTC.

V is TRBV12-3 or TRBV12-4 and J is TRBJ2-3, with 8 bases lining up with TRBD2. Trimming took 11 bases from V and 5 from J; bases not matched to a gene: 18. The CDR3 is 16 amino acids. The CDR3 DNA sequence: TGTGCCTACTCAAATTTACGGGGGGGCGGCGGAGATACGCAGTATTTT. Its protein product is CAYSNLRGGGGDTQYF.

DNA of the CDR3: TGCAGCGTTGGAGGGCTTCTCTTCACAGATACGCAGTATTTT. Translated, it gives CSVGGLLFTDTQYF. The rearrangement uses TRBV29-1 and TRBJ2-3, with D possibly TRBD2 on 5 matching bases. V was shortened by 4 bases and J by 2 bases, with 13 bases between the two germline ends. Looked up from germline, CDR1 is SQVTM and CDR2 is ANQGSEA. The CDR3 loop spans 14 amino acids.

This clonotype was counted between two and nine times. The chain carries TRBV7-9 and TRBJ1-3, with D hard to call. This CDR3 has 13 residues. V was clipped by 5 bases and J by 0 bases, with 5 bases between them. From germline, CDR1 is SEHNR and CDR2 FQNEAQ (reference sequence). CDR3 in amino acids: CASSLPSGNTIYF. CDR3 DNA: TGTGCCAGCAGCCTACCCTCTGGAAACACCATATATTTT.